One sample yielded the 7 T cell receptor beta chains listed below, sequenced in a study of identical twins. One entry per CDR3 protein results from TCRdb running MiXCR on the 5' RACE reads. The sample consists of 500,000 to 650,000 distinct CDR3 sequences, roughly 7.2% of them appearing once. These same data were also listed under a study on yellow fever vaccine responses in identical twins.

The sample comprised PBMCs. The receptors originated from a woman aged 18-35 years in good health.

This clonotype has more than one count but fewer than ten. An end of the junction differs from the germline gene, which may be a read error. The chain carries TRBV6-1 and TRBJ2-1; TRBD2 agrees at 10 bases. CDR1 and CDR2 (germline): MNHNS, SASEGT. The CDR3 contains 16 residues. In DNA form, the CDR3 reads TGTGCCAGCAGAGAAGGACTAGCGGATACGTACAATGAGCAGTTCTTC. Residues: CASREGLADTYNEQFF.

The chain links TRBV29-1 to TRBJ2-3; 8 bases are a match to TRBD2. After removal of 4 bases from V and 3 bases from J, the junction contained 6 bases not matched to a gene. Germline loops: CDR1 SQVTM, CDR2 ANQGSEA. The CDR3 has 14 residues. CDR3 loop: CSVGGASGTDTQYF. As DNA, the CDR3 is TGCAGCGTTGGAGGGGCTAGCGGGACAGATACGCAGTATTTT.

V usage is TRBV18 and J usage is TRBJ2-2, with 7 bases that match TRBD1. Germline V gives CDR1 KGHSH, CDR2 LQKENI. The trim removed 6 bases at V and 4 bases at J, leaving 8 bases unmatched. The CDR3 runs 15 residues. The CDR3 loop is CASSPMGQTTGELFF. DNA of the CDR3: TGTGCCAGCTCGCCGATGGGACAGACCACCGGGGAGCTGTTTTTT.

V gene TRBV20-1 combines with J gene TRBJ2-3; 9 bases map to TRBD2. The germline V gene has CDR1 DFQATT and CDR2 SNEGSKA (reference sequence). V dropped 5 bases and J dropped 4; count of bases not matched to a gene: 7. The CDR3 spans 14 residues. CDR3 sequence reads: CSAEWTSAADTQYF. Written as DNA, the CDR3 is TGCAGTGCTGAATGGACTAGCGCGGCAGATACGCAGTATTTT.

This clonotype was observed at least ten times. V is TRBV9 and J is TRBJ1-3; D remains unclear. CDR3 length: 15 amino acids. V shed 4 bases and J shed 0 bases, with 11 bases lying between them. CDR1 is SGDLS, CDR2 YYNGEE, per germline. The CDR3 spells CASSPQSTSGNTIYF. CDR3 DNA: TGTGCCAGCAGCCCGCAATCGACCTCTGGAAACACCATATATTTT.

The chain has TRBV3-1 and TRBJ2-5; D gene ambiguous. The CDR3 extends over 17 amino acids. Germline CDR1 LGHDT, CDR2 YNNKEL (reference sequence). V gave up 4 bases and J gave up 5 bases, with 23 bases separating them. The CDR3 DNA reads TGTGCCAGCAGCCGCGCGACCCTCGTCCTCCCAGATGAGACCCAGTACTTC. This gives the protein CASSRATLVLPDETQYF.

This clonotype has at least ten counts. The CDR3 nucleotides are TGTGCCAGCAGCCCCCGACTAGCGGGAGTGGGCAATGAGCAGTTCTTC. Amino acids: CASSPRLAGVGNEQFF. J is TRBJ2-1 and V is TRBV6-2 or TRBV6-3; 12 bases are shared with TRBD2. After removal of 6 bases from V and 6 bases from J, the junction contained 9 bases not matched to a gene. The CDR3 extends over 16 amino acids. Germline V lookup: CDR1 MNHEY, CDR2 SVGEGT.